The T cell receptor (beta chain) under discussion was sequenced for a study of cytomegalovirus exposure and HLA in healthy donors. Findings of the study overall: Among CMV-associated TCR beta chains, most appeared HLA-restricted in a later analysis.

Primers: 60 Vbeta forward and 13 Jbeta reverse. Profiling relied on immunoSEQ multiplex PCR, and the TCRdb table lists in-frame clones only, not all of them. The data hold some 160,000 clones, with roughly 88% observed a single time. About this clone itself: Its antigen is not identified.

The TCR was taken from a woman between 18 and 29 years old in good health and CMV-seronegative. The sample taken for sequencing was PBMCs.

This chain's CDR3 is CASSYSIGDGELFF. CDR3 bases: TGTGCCAGCAGTTACTCGATTGGAGACGGGGAGCTGTTTTTT. The chain is built from TRBV6-6 and TRBJ2-2; no clear D gene. The length of the CDR3 is 14 residues. Trimming removed 0 bases at V and 7 bases at J, with 9 bases between. Germline V gives CDR1 MNHNY, CDR2 SVGAGI (reference sequence).